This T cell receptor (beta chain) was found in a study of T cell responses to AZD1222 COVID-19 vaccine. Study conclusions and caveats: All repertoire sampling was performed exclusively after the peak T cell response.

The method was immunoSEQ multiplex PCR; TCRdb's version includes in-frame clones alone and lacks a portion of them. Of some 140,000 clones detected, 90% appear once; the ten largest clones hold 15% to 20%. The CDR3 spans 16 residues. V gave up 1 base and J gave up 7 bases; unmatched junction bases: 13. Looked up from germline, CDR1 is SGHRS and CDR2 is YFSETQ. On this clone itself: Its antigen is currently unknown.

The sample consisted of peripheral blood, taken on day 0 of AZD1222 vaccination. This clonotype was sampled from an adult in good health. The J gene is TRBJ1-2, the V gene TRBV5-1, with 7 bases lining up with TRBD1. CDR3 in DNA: TGCGCCAGCAGCTTGTCCACAGGGGCCGCGTCGGGTGGCTACACCTTC. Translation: CASSLSTGAASGGYTF.